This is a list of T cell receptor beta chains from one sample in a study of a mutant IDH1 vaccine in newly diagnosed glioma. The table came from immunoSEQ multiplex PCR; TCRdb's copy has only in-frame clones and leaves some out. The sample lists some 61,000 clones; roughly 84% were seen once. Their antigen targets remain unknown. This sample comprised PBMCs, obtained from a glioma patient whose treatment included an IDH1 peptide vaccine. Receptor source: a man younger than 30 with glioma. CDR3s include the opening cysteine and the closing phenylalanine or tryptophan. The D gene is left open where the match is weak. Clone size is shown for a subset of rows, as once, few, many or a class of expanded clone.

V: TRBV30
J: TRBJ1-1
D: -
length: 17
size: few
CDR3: CAWSASGTGKVTTEAFF
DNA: TGTGCCTGGAGTGCTTCGGGGACCGGTAAGGTGACAACTGAAGCTTTCTTT

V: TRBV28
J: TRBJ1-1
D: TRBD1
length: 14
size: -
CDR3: CASSRSPVSPGGFF
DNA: TGTGCCAGCAGCCGCTCCCCGGTCTCCCCAGGGGGTTTCTTT

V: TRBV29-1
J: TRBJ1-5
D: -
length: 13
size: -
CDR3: CSVMTTESQPQHF
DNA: TGCAGCGTTATGACGACAGAAAGCCAGCCCCAGCATTTT

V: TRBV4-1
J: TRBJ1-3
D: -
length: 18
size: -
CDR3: CASSHPGGGQSSGNTIYF
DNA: TGCGCCAGCAGCCACCCCGGGGGCGGACAGTCCTCTGGAAACACCATATATTTT

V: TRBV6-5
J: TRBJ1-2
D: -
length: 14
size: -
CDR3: CASSEQGQYRGYTF
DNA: TGTGCCAGCAGTGAACAAGGACAGTACCGGGGCTACACCTTC

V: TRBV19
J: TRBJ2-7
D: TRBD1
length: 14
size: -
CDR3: CASSATGGSYEQYF
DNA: TGTGCCAGTAGTGCGACAGGGGGATCCTACGAGCAGTACTTC

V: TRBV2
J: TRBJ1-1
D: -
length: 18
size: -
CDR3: CASSESHIGGIANTEAFF
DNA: TGTGCCAGCAGTGAATCCCACATCGGGGGGATAGCAAACACTGAAGCTTTCTTT

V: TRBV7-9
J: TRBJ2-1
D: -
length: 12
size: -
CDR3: CASSLNINEQFF
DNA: TGTGCCAGCAGCTTAAATATCAATGAGCAGTTCTTC

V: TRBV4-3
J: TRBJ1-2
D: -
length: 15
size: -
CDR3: CASSQDRQGYYGYTF
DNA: TGCGCCAGCAGCCAAGATAGGCAGGGATACTATGGCTACACCTTC

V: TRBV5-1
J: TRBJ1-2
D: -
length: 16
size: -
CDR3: CASSYTSGVSGYGYTF
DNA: TGCGCCAGCAGCTATACCAGTGGGGTAAGCGGCTATGGCTACACCTTC

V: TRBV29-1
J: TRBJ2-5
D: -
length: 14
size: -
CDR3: CSVGTGGGQETQYF
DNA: TGCAGCGTGGGTACAGGAGGGGGGCAAGAGACCCAGTACTTC

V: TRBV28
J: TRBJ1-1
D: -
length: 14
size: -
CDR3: CASIRQMTNTEAFF
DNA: TGTGCCAGCATCAGACAGATGACAAACACTGAAGCTTTCTTT

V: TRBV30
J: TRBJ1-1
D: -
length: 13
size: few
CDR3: CAWRMALNTEAFF
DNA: TGTGCCTGGAGGATGGCCCTGAACACTGAAGCTTTCTTT

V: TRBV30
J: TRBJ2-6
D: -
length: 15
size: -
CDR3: CAWNRPISGANVLTF
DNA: TGTGCCTGGAACAGACCTATCTCTGGGGCCAACGTCCTGACTTTC

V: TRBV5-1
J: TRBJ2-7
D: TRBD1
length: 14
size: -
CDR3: CASSFGTGSYEQYF
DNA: TGCGCCAGCAGCTTCGGGACAGGGTCCTACGAGCAGTACTTC

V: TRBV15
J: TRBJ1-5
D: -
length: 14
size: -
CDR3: CATSRDRQNQPQHF
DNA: TGTGCCACCAGCAGAGATAGGCAAAATCAGCCCCAGCATTTT

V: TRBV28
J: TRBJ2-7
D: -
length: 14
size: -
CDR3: CASSSPGRDYEQYF
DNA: TGTGCCAGCAGTTCCCCGGGGCGAGATTACGAGCAGTACTTC

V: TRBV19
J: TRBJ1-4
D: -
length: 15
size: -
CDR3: CASTDRGLGDEKLFF
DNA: TGTGCCAGCACCGATAGGGGACTAGGGGATGAAAAACTGTTTTTT

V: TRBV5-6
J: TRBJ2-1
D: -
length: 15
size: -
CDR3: CASSPWLSSYNEQFF
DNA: TGTGCCAGCAGCCCCTGGCTGAGCTCCTACAATGAGCAGTTCTTC